This T cell receptor beta chain is drawn from a study of blood T cell repertoires in COVID-19. In the study overall: COVID-19 samples, acute and convalescent, were from the United States, Italy and Spain.

Germline V gives CDR1 KGHSH, CDR2 LQKENI. The V gene end was trimmed by 2 bases and the J gene end by 0 bases; junction bases not matched to a gene: 8. CDR3 length equals 18 residues. Across 24 US areas, participants ranged in age from roughly 18 to 95 years. Under the authors' procedure: Reference gene primer amplification in the assay estimated nucleated cell counts. Here immunoSEQ multiplex PCR was the method, and the copy in TCRdb shows in-frame clones only, minus some. That table is the source of V, J and clone size, and D and trimming were worked out from the DNA. The sample comprises under 200,000 clones, approximately 82% of which are singletons, and around 5.5% rests with the top ten.

Sequencing used PBMCs or T cells enriched from blood (not recorded which). The chain carries TRBV18 and TRBJ1-5; 9 nucleotides align to TRBD1. The receptor's source is a woman in her sixties with acute COVID-19. CDR3 nucleotides: TGTGCCAGCTCACCAAGAGGACAGGGGAGTAATAGCAATCAGCCCCAGCATTTT. Its translation is CASSPRGQGSNSNQPQHF. Based on the CDR3 plus reference TRBV18 and TRBJ1-5, the full variable domain is NAGVMQNPRHLVRRRGQEARLRCSPMKGHSHVYWYRQLPEEGLKFMVYLQKENIIDESGMPKERFSAEFPKEGPSILRIQQVVRGDSAAYFCASSPRGQGSNSNQPQHFGDGTRLSIL.